One sample yielded the 18 T cell receptor beta chains listed below, sequenced in a study of T-cell memory formation after mild COVID-19 (dated by TCRdb to the early 2020s). Receptor amplification or capture employed 5' RACE. This sample was sequenced with an Illumina NovaSeq 6000. TCRdb ran its own pipeline on the public reads, namely fastp trimming at Q25 and MiXCR clone calling, and kept in-frame beta chains. Records with the same CDR3 protein are collapsed into one entry carrying the most frequent genes and DNA. Present in this sample are around 340,000 distinct CDR3 sequences, approximately 14% of which were seen just once. Jointly, the top ten make up roughly 22% of the sample. Sequenced sample: PBMCs or a T cell subset sorted from them (not recorded which). The source of these receptors is a man between 18 and 35 years old who had mild COVID-19 (a few samples of this study predate the infection). The sample titles of this study are shuffled in the database, so cell type and time point are left out; the donor was told from shared clones.

The J gene is TRBJ2-3, the V gene TRBV4-3, with 8 bases that match TRBD1. The CDR3 has 17 residues. Looked up from germline, CDR1 is LGHNA and CDR2 is YSLEER. The V and J ends lost 0 bases and 3 bases, in that order; junction bases with no gene match: 8. CDR3 sequence (DNA): TGCGCCAGCAGCCAAGATAGTAGAGGACAGGGTACAGATACGCAGTATTTT. This codes for CASSQDSRGQGTDTQYF.

This rearrangement joins TRBV12-3 or TRBV12-4 to TRBJ2-2, with D possibly TRBD2 on 5 matching bases. Deletions cut 7 bases from V and 8 bases from J, with 14 bases between. This CDR3 contains 13 residues. This chain's CDR3 is CASKTTSGGELFF. CDR3 nucleotides: TGTGCCAGCAAGACCACGTCGGGGGGGGAGCTGTTTTTT.

This clonotype was observed a handful of times. The chain couples TRBV18 to TRBJ1-2, with no clear D. V lost 4 bases and J lost 4, with 13 bases in between. The CDR3 contains 14 residues. From germline, CDR1 is KGHSH and CDR2 LQKENI. The CDR3 here is CASSLSADTYGYTF. The CDR3 region has the DNA TGTGCCAGCTCACTGTCGGCGGATACCTATGGCTACACCTTC.

This clonotype was seen more than once but under ten times. J is TRBJ1-1 and V is TRBV12-3 or TRBV12-4; D unresolved. V dropped 4 bases and J dropped 1 base, with 10 bases sitting between them. This CDR3 is 14 amino acids long. The CDR3 region is CASSSGDSNTEAFF. DNA of the CDR3: TGTGCCAGCAGTTCTGGAGATTCGAACACTGAAGCTTTCTTT.

In this sample, this clonotype turned up a few times. The rearrangement uses TRBV3-1 and TRBJ2-1; maybe TRBD1 (5 bases). Germline CDR1 is LGHDT and CDR2 is YNNKEL (reference sequence). The V end lost 2 bases, the J end lost 10 bases, and 12 bases lay between the germline ends. The CDR3 contains 13 residues. The DNA for the CDR3 is TGTGCCAGCAGCCAAATGCAGTGGGGCGAGCAGTTCTTC. It encodes CASSQMQWGEQFF.

The genes are TRBV28 and TRBJ2-7; D perhaps matches TRBD2 (6 bases). This CDR3 is 13 amino acids long. The germline V and J ends were trimmed by 6 bases and 7 bases, with 16 bases remaining between them. The germline gives CDR1 MDHEN, CDR2 SYDVKM. The CDR3 sequence is CASSLFVAGEQYV. As DNA, the CDR3 is TGTGCCAGCAGCCTCTTTGTCGCGGGAGAGCAGTACGTC.

The chain uses TRBV6-6 and TRBJ2-7; weak D call: TRBD1 (5 bases). Per germline, CDR1 MNHNY and CDR2 SVGAGI (reference sequence). This CDR3 spans 14 amino acids. V lost 7 bases and J lost 2, with 15 bases in between. CDR3 coding DNA: TGTGCCAGCACCGATTCCGACAGAGCCTACGAGCAGTACTTC. Encoded protein: CASTDSDRAYEQYF.

V and J are TRBV29-1 and TRBJ1-2; no definite D call. The CDR3 is made up of 12 amino acids. V dropped 0 bases and J dropped 3 bases, with 5 bases sitting between them. The germline V gene has CDR1 SQVTM and CDR2 ANQGSEA. CDR3: CSVEESYYGYTF. The DNA of the CDR3 is TGCAGCGTTGAAGAGTCGTACTATGGCTACACCTTC.

The J gene is TRBJ2-2, the V gene TRBV6-6; D not resolved. Germline V lookup: CDR1 MNHNY, CDR2 SVGAGI (reference sequence). The CDR3 has 12 residues. Between the trimmed V and J ends, which lost 5 bases and 5 bases, there was a span of 6 bases. The CDR3 DNA follows: TGTGCCAGCAGTACATTGACCGGGGAGCTGTTTTTT. This sequence encodes CASSTLTGELFF.

V is TRBV15 and J is TRBJ2-3, with no clear D. This CDR3 spans 12 amino acids. The germline V gene encodes CDR1 LNHNV and CDR2 YYDKDF (reference sequence). The germline V and J ends were trimmed by 4 bases and 5 bases, with 7 bases remaining between them. This CDR3 is CATSTRLDTQYF. CDR3 DNA sequence: TGTGCCACCAGCACCCGACTAGATACGCAGTATTTT.

This clonotype has just a few counts. The rearrangement links TRBV18 to TRBJ1-1; D gene ambiguous. The CDR3 totals 18 residues. V was clipped by 3 bases and J by 0 bases, with 20 bases between them. The germline gives CDR1 KGHSH, CDR2 LQKENI. CDR3 nucleotides: TGTGCCAGCTCACCGTCGGTAGCACTCGCCTCAATGAACACTGAAGCTTTCTTT. Amino acids: CASSPSVALASMNTEAFF.

In its sample, this clonotype was seen many times. The chain combines TRBV7-9 with TRBJ2-1, with a tentative D call TRBD2 (6 bases). The CDR3 sequence is 13 residues long. V lost 6 bases, J lost 4 bases, and 10 bases lay in between. Germline CDR1 and CDR2: SEHNR and FQNEAQ (reference sequence). CDR3 DNA: TGTGCCAGCAGTCCGGAGGGGTACAATGAGCAGTTCTTC. Translation: CASSPEGYNEQFF.

This clonotype was counted only a few times. V is TRBV7-2 and J is TRBJ1-2; D gene ambiguous. V lost 5 bases and J 4 bases, leaving 8 bases between the germline ends. The CDR3 is 12 residues long. Germline V gene lookup returns CDR1 SGHTA and CDR2 FQGNSA. This CDR3 is CASSTASYGYTF. The CDR3 DNA is TGTGCCAGCAGCACAGCCTCCTATGGCTACACCTTC.

This clonotype was picked up many times. This sequence joins TRBV5-1 and TRBJ2-7, with 8 bases matching TRBD1. The V segment lost 3 bases and the J segment 4 bases; nucleotides outside the gene matches: 6. The CDR3 spans 14 residues. CDR1 is SGHRS and CDR2 is YFSETQ in the germline V gene. CDR3 region: CASSSDRGRYEQYF. The CDR3, as DNA: TGCGCCAGCAGCTCCGACAGGGGACGGTACGAGCAGTACTTC.

This clonotype was recorded a few times. The V gene is TRBV5-6, the J gene TRBJ2-2, with TRBD1 matching over 9 bases. Per the germline V gene, CDR1 is SGHDT and CDR2 is YYEEEE. V lost 0 bases and J lost 0; bases outside the gene matches: 0. The CDR3 loop spans 16 amino acids. The CDR3 loop reads CASSLGQGANTGELFF. Written as DNA, the CDR3 is TGTGCCAGCAGCTTGGGACAGGGGGCGAACACCGGGGAGCTGTTTTTT.

This clonotype came up a few times. The V call is TRBV20-1, the J call TRBJ2-7, with 9 bases lining up with TRBD1. After removal of 2 bases from V and 10 bases from J, the junction contained 6 bases not matched to a gene. CDR3 size: 12 residues. Per the germline V gene, CDR1 is DFQATT and CDR2 is SNEGSKA (reference sequence). This CDR3 is CSARYRGRLQYV. The CDR3 DNA follows: TGCAGTGCTAGATACAGGGGGCGTCTACAGTACGTC.

This clonotype was seen only a few times. The chain has TRBV14 and TRBJ2-7, with D possibly matching TRBD1 (6 bases). CDR1 is SGHDN, CDR2 FVKESK, per germline. CDR3 length: 10 amino acids. Written as DNA, the CDR3 is TGTGCCAGCAGCCAGTTACTACAGGGCGTC. Encoded protein: CASSQLLQGV.

V and J are TRBV12-3 or TRBV12-4 and TRBJ2-1; no reliable D call. The CDR3 covers 17 residues. The V end was cut by 5 bases, the J end by 0 bases, with 17 bases between. The CDR3 DNA reads TGTGCCAGCAGTCGACTTGTTCCGGTAAGCTCCTACAATGAGCAGTTCTTC. Translation gives CASSRLVPVSSYNEQFF.